One sample yielded the 10 T cell receptor beta chains listed below, sequenced in a study of blood T cell repertoires in COVID-19 (dated by TCRdb to 2018 to 2021). The library was produced with the immunoSEQ multiplex PCR assay. The source is immuneACCESS, and TCRdb retained only in-frame sequences with V and J called. Part of the clones is not carried over; for the studies checked, unresolved V genes explain less than half of this, and the remainder is unexplained. This sample has a few hundred thousand clones in its table, and around 90% of those were observed once. The ten largest account for approximately 15% of the sample. Sequencing was performed on PBMCs or T cells enriched from blood (not recorded which). The receptor source for this set is a woman in her forties or fifties with acute COVID-19.

This CDR3 reads CASSSLAVPTDTQYF. CDR3 DNA: TGCGCCAGCAGCTCACTAGCGGTACCCACAGATACGCAGTATTTT. The rearrangement joins TRBV5-1 to TRBJ2-3; 8 bases align to TRBD2. The germline V gene has CDR1 SGHRS and CDR2 YFSETQ. J lost 2 bases, V lost 3 bases, and 5 bases had no gene match. The CDR3 has 15 amino acids.

This chain joins TRBV7-9 and TRBJ1-1, with D possibly being TRBD1 (6 bases). V lost 6 bases to trimming and J lost 0 bases, with 17 bases between them. The CDR3 totals 16 residues. From germline, CDR1 is SEHNR and CDR2 FQNEAQ (reference sequence). The CDR3: CASSAPTGTMNTEAFF. CDR3 DNA sequence: TGTGCCAGCAGTGCTCCGACCGGGACAATGAACACTGAAGCTTTCTTT.

This clone was detected only once. The V call is TRBV28, the J call TRBJ1-1, with TRBD1 identical over 10 bases. V was clipped by 1 base and J by 6 bases; unmatched bases: 5. The CDR3 is made up of 15 amino acids. From germline, CDR1 is MDHEN and CDR2 SYDVKM. CDR3 nucleotides: TGTGCCAGCAGTTTATTAGGACAGGGGGTCTCTGAAGCTTTCTTT. It specifies CASSLLGQGVSEAFF.

This clone has only a few counts. The gene calls are TRBV28 and TRBJ2-7; 10 positions match TRBD2. Looked up from germline, CDR1 is MDHEN and CDR2 is SYDVKM. The CDR3 contains 14 residues. With 6 bases clipped from V and 4 bases from J, the junction kept 6 bases outside the gene matches. The CDR3 DNA reads as TGTGCCAGCAGCCCTCTAGCGGGAGTGTACGAGCAGTACTTC. This codes for CASSPLAGVYEQYF.

This clone was seen a single time. The V call is TRBV2, the J call TRBJ1-3; the match to TRBD1 covers 11 bases. The CDR3 sequence is 16 residues long. V was clipped by 6 bases and J by 4 bases; unmatched bases: 8. Germline V gene data show CDR1 as SNHLY and CDR2 as FYNNEI. CDR3 sequence: CASRRTGGFGGNTIYF. The CDR3 region has the DNA TGTGCCAGCAGGAGGACAGGGGGCTTCGGAGGAAACACCATATATTTT.

V and J are TRBV11-3 and TRBJ2-3, with 7 bases aligning to TRBD2. The length of the CDR3 is 16 residues. V lost 1 base to trimming and J lost 4 bases; unmatched junction nucleotides: 8. Germline CDR1 SGHNT, CDR2 YENEEA. The CDR3 bases are TGTGCCAGCAGCTTAGGTCCTAGCGGCATGGCAGATACGCAGTATTTT. This translates into CASSLGPSGMADTQYF.

This clone occurred a few times. Written as DNA, the CDR3 is TGCGCCAGCAGCCAAGATCGACAGAGCTCCTACGAGCAGTACTTC. This translates into CASSQDRQSSYEQYF. The V call is TRBV4-1, the J call TRBJ2-7; D may be TRBD1 (5 bases). The ends were cut back, 0 bases at V and 0 bases at J, with 9 bases in the middle. The CDR3 totals 15 residues. Germline lookup yields CDR1 MGHRA and CDR2 YSYEKL.

V gene TRBV9 combines with J gene TRBJ2-3, with D possibly matching TRBD2 (5 bases). V was cut by 0 bases and J by 2 bases, with 10 bases left in between. Germline CDR1 and CDR2: SGDLS and YYNGEE. The CDR3 loop spans 15 amino acids. CDR3 nucleotides: TGTGCCAGCAGCGTAGGAGGGCTTTCCACAGATACGCAGTATTTT. Amino acids: CASSVGGLSTDTQYF.

The chain has TRBV30 and TRBJ2-5; D not certain. The V end lost 5 bases, the J end lost 5 bases, and 15 bases lay between the germline ends. CDR3 length equals 13 residues. The V gene's germline CDR1 is GTSNPN and CDR2 SVGIG (reference sequence). CDR3 in DNA: TGTGCCTGGGACATCCAAGGCGGCGAGACCCAGTACTTC. Protein sequence: CAWDIQGGETQYF.

The chain joins TRBV12-3 or TRBV12-4 to TRBJ2-7, with 9 bases matching TRBD2. The junction had 3 bases not matched to a gene; V was cut back by 6 bases and J by 3 bases. The CDR3 contains 13 residues. CDR3 sequence reads: CASRTSGYYEQYF. In nucleotides, the CDR3 is TGTGCCAGCAGGACTAGCGGCTACTACGAGCAGTACTTC.